Listed below are T cell receptor beta chains from one sample, sequenced in a study of OX40 agonist ivuxolimab in advanced cancers. Some clones are missing from TCRdb's copy, which holds only in-frame ones; the method was immunoSEQ multiplex PCR. In the table there are about 74,000 clones, roughly 84% of which are singletons. The sequences come from CD4+ or CD8+ T cells sorted from blood, collected in a trial of the OX40 agonist ivuxolimab. These receptors were obtained from an adult with an advanced solid tumor such as melanoma, head and neck, liver or kidney cancer. Each CDR3 is given with its conserved first and last residue.

j_gene | v_gene | CDR3aa
TRBJ1-1 | TRBV7-2 | CASSYLVGGITEAFF
TRBJ2-1 | TRBV7-9 | CASSLVASSGYNEQFF
TRBJ1-2 | TRBV10-3 | CAIKSGTYGYTF
TRBJ2-3 | TRBV5-6 | CASSLEPATRNTDTQYF
TRBJ1-2 | TRBV10-3 | CAIAGDRNYGYTF
TRBJ2-3 | TRBV7-2 | CASSRTLVPDTQYF
TRBJ2-7 | TRBV7-9 | CASSPWGQGYEQYF
TRBJ2-7 | TRBV11-2 | CASSLLLGGRYEQYF
TRBJ1-2 | TRBV11-1 | CASSPGTTAGYTF
TRBJ2-1 | TRBV7-2 | CASSLARLAGGYEQFF
TRBJ1-5 | TRBV7-2 | CASDPGGGNQPQHF
TRBJ2-1 | TRBV7-2 | CASSLQVGRTLDEQFF
TRBJ2-1 | TRBV5-1 | CASSLGLAMVYNEQFF
TRBJ2-7 | TRBV16 | CASSQEGGGEQYF
TRBJ2-1 | TRBV7-2 | CASSLYQRGVNEQFF
TRBJ2-7 | TRBV19 | CASSNQDSPTSVQYF
TRBJ1-3 | TRBV7-2 | CASSLRDSYSGNTIYF
TRBJ1-5 | TRBV7-8 | CASSFSTGGTNQPQHF
TRBJ2-1 | TRBV11-2 | CASSSTLNSNNEQFF
TRBJ2-2 | TRBV30 | CACLGLRGISGELFF
TRBJ2-5 | TRBV30 | CAWSRDRQETQYF
TRBJ1-5 | TRBV7-2 | CASSLAGFNQPQHF
TRBJ2-5 | TRBV28 | CASSPRTGGSETQYF
TRBJ1-1 | TRBV4-1 | CASSQDPETGGTEAFF
TRBJ1-5 | TRBV7-2 | CASSLSRGPNQPQHF
TRBJ2-1 | TRBV4-2 | CASSLTSGGEDNEQFF
TRBJ2-7 | TRBV7-2 | CASSLVRNEQYF
TRBJ1-2 | TRBV6-6 | CASSPGQGVYGYTF
TRBJ2-1 | TRBV5-4 | CASKLGGTSGRSSYNEQFF
TRBJ1-1 | TRBV5-1 | CASSLEGQGSNTEAFF
TRBJ1-1 | TRBV7-9 | CASSLGTGYTTEAFF
TRBJ2-5 | TRBV28 | CASSSHGTQETQYF
TRBJ2-1 | TRBV11-3 | CASSSRLAGASEQFF
TRBJ1-2 | TRBV15 | CATSRDLGTDGYTF
TRBJ2-7 | TRBV7-2 | CASSSTSGGPYEQYF
TRBJ2-7 | TRBV18 | CASSPGTGAHYEQYF
TRBJ2-7 | TRBV7-2 | CASTYRDRPYEQYF
TRBJ2-1 | TRBV28 | CASTTTSGGYSYNEQFF
TRBJ2-7 | TRBV7-2 | CASSLSPAYEQYF
TRBJ1-5 | TRBV28 | CASRLDSNQPQHF
TRBJ2-7 | TRBV5-5 | CASSAGQGASYEQYF
TRBJ2-1 | TRBV14 | CASSQVPTEQFF
TRBJ1-4 | TRBV19 | CASSIRGEKLFF
TRBJ2-5 | TRBV23-1 | CASSQSQDCPGVETQYF
TRBJ2-3 | TRBV4-3 | CASSQGRITDTQYF
TRBJ1-4 | TRBV19 | CASSIVPGRPGEKLFF
TRBJ2-3 | TRBV5-6 | CASRQGADTQYF
TRBJ2-6 | TRBV5-1 | CASSWGPSGANVLTF
TRBJ2-3 | TRBV9 | CASSLSPLAGYTDTQYF
TRBJ1-1 | TRBV7-8 | CASSRSGNLNTEAFF
TRBJ1-4 | TRBV6-1 | CASSLRDRALEGLFF
TRBJ1-6 | TRBV5-6 | CASGSYRDRRNSPLHF
TRBJ1-2 | TRBV18 | CASSPLEGAPNYGYTF
TRBJ2-3 | TRBV19 | CASSTRVRADTQYF
TRBJ2-5 | TRBV7-8 | CASSSLAGGETQYF
TRBJ2-1 | TRBV9 | CASSVGAASYNEQFF
TRBJ2-1 | TRBV9 | CASSATGTSGNEQFF
TRBJ1-2 | TRBV7-2 | CASSERTGGLYGYTF